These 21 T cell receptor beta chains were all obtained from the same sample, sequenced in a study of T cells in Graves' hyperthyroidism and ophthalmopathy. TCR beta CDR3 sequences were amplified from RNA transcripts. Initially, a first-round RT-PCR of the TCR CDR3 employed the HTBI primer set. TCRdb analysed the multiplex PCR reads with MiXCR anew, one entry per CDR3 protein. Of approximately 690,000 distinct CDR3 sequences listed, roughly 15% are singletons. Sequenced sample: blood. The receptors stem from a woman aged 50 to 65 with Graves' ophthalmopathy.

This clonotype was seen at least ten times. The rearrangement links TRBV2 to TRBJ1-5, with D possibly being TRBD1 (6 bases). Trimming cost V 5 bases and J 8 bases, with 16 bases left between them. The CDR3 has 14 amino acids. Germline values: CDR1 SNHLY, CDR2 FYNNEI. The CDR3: CASSPQGSEEPQHF. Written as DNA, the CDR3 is TGTGCCAGCAGTCCCCAGGGGTCGGAAGAGCCCCAGCATTTT.

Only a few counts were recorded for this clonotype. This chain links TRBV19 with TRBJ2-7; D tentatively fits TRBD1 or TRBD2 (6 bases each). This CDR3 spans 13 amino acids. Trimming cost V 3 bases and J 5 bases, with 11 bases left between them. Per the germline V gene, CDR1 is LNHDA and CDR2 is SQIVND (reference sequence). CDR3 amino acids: CASSMAGGDEQYF. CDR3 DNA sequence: TGTGCCAGTAGTATGGCCGGGGGCGACGAGCAGTACTTC.

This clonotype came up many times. The CDR3 here is CASSPTRADYEQYF. The DNA for the CDR3 is TGTGCCAGCTCACCTACCAGGGCTGACTACGAGCAGTACTTC. The rearrangement uses TRBV18 and TRBJ2-7, with D tentatively TRBD1 (5 bases). CDR1 KGHSH and CDR2 LQKENI come from the germline V gene. The V gene lost 3 bases and the J gene lost 3 bases, with 12 bases spanning the gap. The CDR3 is made up of 14 amino acids.

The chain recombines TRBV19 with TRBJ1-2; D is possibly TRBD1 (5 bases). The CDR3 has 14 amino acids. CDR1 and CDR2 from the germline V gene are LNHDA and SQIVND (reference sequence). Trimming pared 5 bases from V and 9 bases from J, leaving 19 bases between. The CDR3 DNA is TGTGCCAGTAGTCCCCCGACAGCTCGGAATAGCTACACCTTC. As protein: CASSPPTARNSYTF.

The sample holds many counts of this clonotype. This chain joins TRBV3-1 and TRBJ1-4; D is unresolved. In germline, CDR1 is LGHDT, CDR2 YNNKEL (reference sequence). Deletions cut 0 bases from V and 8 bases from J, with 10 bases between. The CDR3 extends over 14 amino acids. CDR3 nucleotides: TGTGCCAGCAGCCAAGACATAATAAAGGAAAAACTGTTTTTT. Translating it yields CASSQDIIKEKLFF.

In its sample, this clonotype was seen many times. DNA for the CDR3: TGCGCCAGCAGCTTGACCACACCGAACACCGGGGAGCTGTTTTTT. Encoded protein: CASSLTTPNTGELFF. This chain connects TRBV5-1 to TRBJ2-2; D uncertain. The CDR3 spans 15 residues. V lost 1 base to trimming and J lost 0 bases, with 7 bases between them. In germline, CDR1 is SGHRS, CDR2 YFSETQ.

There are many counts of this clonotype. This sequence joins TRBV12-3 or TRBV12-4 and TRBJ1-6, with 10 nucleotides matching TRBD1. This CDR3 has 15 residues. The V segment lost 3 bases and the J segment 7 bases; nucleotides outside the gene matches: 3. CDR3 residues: CASSFTDRGNSPLHF. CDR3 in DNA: TGTGCCAGCAGTTTTACGGACAGGGGGAATTCACCCCTCCACTTT.

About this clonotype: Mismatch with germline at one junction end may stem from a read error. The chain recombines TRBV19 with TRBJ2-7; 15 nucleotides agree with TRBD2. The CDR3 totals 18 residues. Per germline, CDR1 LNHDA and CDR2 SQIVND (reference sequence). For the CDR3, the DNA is TGTGCCAGTAGTGCGACCGGGACTAGCGGGAGGCTAGTATACGAGCAGTGCTTC. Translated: CASSATGTSGRLVYEQCF.

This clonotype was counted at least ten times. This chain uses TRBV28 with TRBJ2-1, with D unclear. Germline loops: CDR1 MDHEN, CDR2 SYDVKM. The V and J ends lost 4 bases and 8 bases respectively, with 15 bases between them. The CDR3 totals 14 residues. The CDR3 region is CASSSPLISHEQFF. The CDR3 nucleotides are TGTGCCAGCAGTTCACCACTGATATCGCATGAGCAGTTCTTC.

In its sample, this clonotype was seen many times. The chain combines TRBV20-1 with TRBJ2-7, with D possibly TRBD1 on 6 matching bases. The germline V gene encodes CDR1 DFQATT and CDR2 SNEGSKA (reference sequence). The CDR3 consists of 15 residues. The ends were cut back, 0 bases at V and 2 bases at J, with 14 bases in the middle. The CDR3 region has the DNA TGCAGTGCTAGAGATCATCAGGGGATAGCCTACGAGCAGTACTTC. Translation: CSARDHQGIAYEQYF.

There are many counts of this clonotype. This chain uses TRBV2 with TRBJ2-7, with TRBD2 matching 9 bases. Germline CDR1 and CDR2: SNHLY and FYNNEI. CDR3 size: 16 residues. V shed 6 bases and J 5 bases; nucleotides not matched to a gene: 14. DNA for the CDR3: TGTGCCAGCAGCCCGCCGCTTAGCGGGAGAAAAAACGAGCAGTACTTC. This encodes CASSPPLSGRKNEQYF.

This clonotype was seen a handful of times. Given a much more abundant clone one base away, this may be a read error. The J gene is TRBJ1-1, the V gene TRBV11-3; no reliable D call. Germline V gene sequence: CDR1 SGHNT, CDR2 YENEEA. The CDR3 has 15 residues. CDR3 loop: CAGSPRLRRNTEAFF. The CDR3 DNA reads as TGTGCCGGCAGCCCTAGGCTGAGGCGGAACACTGAAGCTTTCTTT.

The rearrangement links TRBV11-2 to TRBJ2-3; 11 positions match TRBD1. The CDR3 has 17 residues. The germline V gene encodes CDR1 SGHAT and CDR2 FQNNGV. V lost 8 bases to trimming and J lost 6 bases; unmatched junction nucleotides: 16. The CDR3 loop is CASGPPGTGGVSDTQYF. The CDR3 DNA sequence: TGTGCCAGCGGTCCCCCGGGGACAGGGGGAGTATCTGATACGCAGTATTTT.

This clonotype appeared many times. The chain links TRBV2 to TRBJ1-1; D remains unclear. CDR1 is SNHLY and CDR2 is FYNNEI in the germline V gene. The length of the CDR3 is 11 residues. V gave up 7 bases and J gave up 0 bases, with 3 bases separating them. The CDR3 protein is CASNMNTEAFF. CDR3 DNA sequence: TGTGCCAGCAACATGAACACTGAAGCTTTCTTT. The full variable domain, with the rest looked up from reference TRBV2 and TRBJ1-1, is EPEVTQTPSHQVTQMGQEVILRCVPISNHLYFYWYRQILGQKVEFLVSFYNNEISEKSEIFDDQFSVERPDGSNFTLKIRSTKLEDSAMYFCASNMNTEAFFGQGTRLTVV.

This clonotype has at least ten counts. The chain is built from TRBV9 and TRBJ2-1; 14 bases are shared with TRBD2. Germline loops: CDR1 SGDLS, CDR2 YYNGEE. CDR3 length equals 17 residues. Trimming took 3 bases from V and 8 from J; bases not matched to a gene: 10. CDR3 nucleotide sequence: TGTGCCAGCAGCGCCAGACTAGCGGGAGGGCAGTCCGATGAGCAGTTCTTC. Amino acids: CASSARLAGGQSDEQFF.

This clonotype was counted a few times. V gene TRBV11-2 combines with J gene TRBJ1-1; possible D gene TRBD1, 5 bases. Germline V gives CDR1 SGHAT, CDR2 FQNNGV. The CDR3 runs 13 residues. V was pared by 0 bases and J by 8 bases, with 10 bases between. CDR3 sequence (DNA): TGTGCCAGCAGCTTAGATATCCGGACAGAAGCTTTCTTT. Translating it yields CASSLDIRTEAFF. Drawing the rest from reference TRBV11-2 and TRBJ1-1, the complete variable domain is EAGVAQSPRYKIIEKRQSVAFWCNPISGHATLYWYQQILGQGPKLLIQFQNNGVVDDSQLPKDRFSAERLKGVDSTLKIQPAKLEDSAVYLCASSLDIRTEAFFGQGTRLTVV.

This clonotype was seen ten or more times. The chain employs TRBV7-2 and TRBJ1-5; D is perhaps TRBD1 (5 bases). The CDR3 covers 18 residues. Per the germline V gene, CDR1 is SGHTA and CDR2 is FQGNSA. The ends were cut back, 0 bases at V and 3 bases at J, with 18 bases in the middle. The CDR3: CASSLAPRTDSINQPQHF. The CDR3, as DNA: TGTGCCAGCAGCTTAGCTCCTCGTACCGACAGCATCAATCAGCCCCAGCATTTT.

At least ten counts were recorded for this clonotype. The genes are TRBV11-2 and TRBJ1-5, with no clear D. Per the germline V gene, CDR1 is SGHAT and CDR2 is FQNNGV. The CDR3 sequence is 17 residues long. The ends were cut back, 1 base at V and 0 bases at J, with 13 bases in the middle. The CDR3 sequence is CASSLVGRINSNQPQHF. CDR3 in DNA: TGTGCCAGCAGCTTAGTTGGGAGAATCAATAGCAATCAGCCCCAGCATTTT.

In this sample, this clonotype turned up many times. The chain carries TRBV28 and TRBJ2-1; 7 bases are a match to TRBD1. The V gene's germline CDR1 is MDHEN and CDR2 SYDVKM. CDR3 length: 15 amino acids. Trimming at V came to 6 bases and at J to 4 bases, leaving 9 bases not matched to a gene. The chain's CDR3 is CASRFDRERYNEQFF. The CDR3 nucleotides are TGTGCCAGCAGGTTCGACAGGGAGAGGTACAATGAGCAGTTCTTC.

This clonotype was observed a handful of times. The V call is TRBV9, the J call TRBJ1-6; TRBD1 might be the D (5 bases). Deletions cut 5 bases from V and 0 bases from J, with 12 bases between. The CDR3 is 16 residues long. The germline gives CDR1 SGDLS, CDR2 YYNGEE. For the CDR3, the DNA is TGTGCCAGCAGTCGGGACCCGAGCTCCTATAATTCACCCCTCCACTTT. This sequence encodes CASSRDPSSYNSPLHF.

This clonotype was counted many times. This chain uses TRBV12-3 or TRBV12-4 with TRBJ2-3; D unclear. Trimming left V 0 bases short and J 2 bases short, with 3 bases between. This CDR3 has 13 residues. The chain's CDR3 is CASSLATTDTQYF. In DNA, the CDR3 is TGTGCCAGCAGTTTAGCTACCACAGATACGCAGTATTTT.